These 7 T cell receptor beta chains share one sample of origin, sequenced in a study of control samples from healthy donors and cancer patients. Repertoires were generated with immunoSEQ multiplex PCR, while TCRdb's copy carries only in-frame clones and drops some. This sample has roughly 90,000 clones; around nine tenths occur once, and the top ten carry under 10%. Sample: PBMCs. Source of these receptors: a woman between 50 and 59 years old with colorectal cancer.

The J gene is TRBJ2-4, the V gene TRBV4-2; 15 bases fit TRBD2. Germline V CDR1 and CDR2: LGHNA, YNFKEQ. Trimming at V came to 1 base and at J to 2 bases, leaving 12 bases not matched to a gene. This CDR3 is built from 21 residues. CDR3 bases: TGTGCCAGCAGCCAAGCTTTCTCCGGGACTAGCGGGGGGTTGACCAAAAACATTCAGTACTTC. Its translation is CASSQAFSGTSGGLTKNIQYF.

This rearrangement joins TRBV19 to TRBJ2-5; the D gene is possibly TRBD1 (5 bases). The CDR3 is 15 amino acids. Trimming cost V 3 bases and J 3 bases, with 14 bases left between them. The germline V gene encodes CDR1 LNHDA and CDR2 SQIVND (reference sequence). The CDR3 DNA is TGTGCCAGTAGTATCGGGCCGGGCAGGGAAGAGACCCAGTACTTC. Translating gives CASSIGPGREETQYF.

This clone was observed once. This chain connects TRBV5-1 to TRBJ2-3; TRBD2 agrees at 7 bases. This CDR3 has 13 residues. Germline lookup yields CDR1 SGHRS and CDR2 YFSETQ. V shed 4 bases and J 6 bases; nucleotides not matched to a gene: 5. The CDR3 loop reads CASSPGGGDTQYF. The CDR3 region has the DNA TGCGCCAGCAGCCCGGGGGGAGGGGATACGCAGTATTTT. The whole variable domain, remainder taken from reference TRBV5-1 and TRBJ2-3, is KAGVTQTPRYLIKTRGQQVTLSCSPISGHRSVSWYQQTPGQGLQFLFEYFSETQRNKGNFPGRFSGRQFSNSRSEMNVSTLELGDSALYLCASSPGGGDTQYFGPGTRLTVL.

The chain carries TRBV15 and TRBJ2-1; TRBD2 is a possible D gene (6 bases). V was cut by 2 bases and J by 7 bases, with 15 bases left in between. Germline V CDR1 and CDR2: LNHNV, YYDKDF (reference sequence). This CDR3 has 15 residues. CDR3 region: CATSRISGLVNEQFF. CDR3 nucleotides: TGTGCCACCAGCAGAATATCGGGACTGGTGAATGAGCAGTTCTTC.

The V and J genes are TRBV3-1 (or the pseudogene TRBV3-2) and TRBJ1-3; D gene ambiguous. The ends were cut back, 1 base at V and 0 bases at J, with 13 bases in the middle. The CDR3 is 17 amino acids. The V gene's germline CDR1 is LGHDT and CDR2 YNNKEL (reference sequence). Here the CDR3 DNA reads TGTGCCAGCAGCCAAGTCAGAACAGCCATCTCTGGAAACACCATATATTTT. It codes for CASSQVRTAISGNTIYF.

CDR3 nucleotide sequence: TGTGCCAGCAGCGACTACAGGGGCAGAAGGTCCTACGAGCAGTACGTC. This gives the protein CASSDYRGRRSYEQYV. This chain joins TRBV21-1 and TRBJ2-7; the D call TRBD1 from the table was never checked on the DNA. TRBV21-1 is a pseudogene. The CDR3 is made up of 16 amino acids.

The chain employs TRBV6-4 and TRBJ1-2, with D maybe TRBD1 (6 bases). Germline-derived CDR1 and CDR2 are MRHNA and SNTAGT. The CDR3 has 15 amino acids. V was cut by 10 bases and J by 1 base, with 19 bases left in between. The CDR3 region is CAKGGAERFNYGYTF. CDR3 DNA: TGTGCCAAAGGGGGGGCAGAAAGATTTAACTATGGCTACACCTTC.